Described below is a single TCR beta chain sequence and its context. The entry originates in a study of blood T cell repertoires in COVID-19. Sequenced by immunoSEQ multiplex PCR; TCRdb stores in-frame clones only, minus some. The data contain approximately 74,000 clones, less than 95% of them singletons. Germline V gene sequence: CDR1 MDHEN, CDR2 SYDVKM. V was shortened by 4 bases and J by 8 bases, with 23 bases between the two germline ends. The CDR3 has 16 amino acids. The material sequenced was peripheral blood. The chain links TRBV28 to TRBJ1-2; D not certain. The sequence was collected from a woman aged 55-69 years with active COVID-19. In nucleotides, the CDR3 is TGTGCCAGCAGTTCTACGGACTACAACGGGTTGTGGGGCTACACCTTC. It is translated as CASSSTDYNGLWGYTF.